This passage covers 3 T cell receptor beta chains from one sample sequenced in a study of early T cells in non-severe SARS-CoV-2 infection. TCRdb re-called the 5' RACE reads with MiXCR, one entry per CDR3 protein. The repertoire has tens of thousands of distinct CDR3 sequences, around 13% of them found once; the top ten carry about 1.1%. Sequencing input: whole blood. The receptors originated from an adult who was a healthcare worker with PCR-confirmed SARS-CoV-2 infection or an uninfected control (not recorded which).

This clonotype turned up a few times. The gene calls are TRBV10-3 and TRBJ2-2, with a possible D match to TRBD1 (6 bases). Trimming left V 6 bases short and J 7 bases short, with 12 bases between. The CDR3 totals 13 residues. Germline V gene lookup returns CDR1 ENHRY and CDR2 SYGVKD. The CDR3 spells CAIRTGSGGELFF. In DNA form, the CDR3 reads TGTGCCATCAGAACAGGGTCGGGCGGGGAGCTGTTTTTT.

A few counts support this clonotype. The chain employs TRBV27 and TRBJ1-2; 8 bases agree with TRBD1. The germline V gene has CDR1 MNHEY and CDR2 SMNVEV (reference sequence). The V and J ends lost 1 base and 7 bases, in that order; junction bases with no gene match: 8. The CDR3 covers 15 residues. CDR3 loop: CASSLFRYGQGGYTF. The CDR3 DNA follows: TGTGCCAGCAGTTTATTCCGATACGGACAGGGTGGCTACACCTTC.

A few counts support this clonotype. The J gene is TRBJ2-5, the V gene TRBV5-4; maybe TRBD1 (6 bases). The CDR3 spans 16 residues. Trimming removed 2 bases at V and 2 bases at J, with 16 bases between. From germline, CDR1 is SGHNT and CDR2 YYREEE (reference sequence). The CDR3 protein is CASSFPGDRAQETQYF. The CDR3 coding sequence is TGTGCCAGCAGCTTCCCAGGGGACCGGGCACAAGAGACCCAGTACTTC.